This T cell receptor beta chain was sequenced during a study of T cells expressing NK-cell markers. The CDR3 is made up of 12 amino acids. Per the germline V gene, CDR1 is MNHNS and CDR2 is SASEGT. TCRdb re-called the 5' RACE reads, yielding one record per CDR3 amino acid sequence without DNA. This sample's clone table lists some 340,000 distinct CDR3 sequences. For this clonotype: The antigen is undetermined.

General observations from the study: Four of the donors also had these clonotypes leading their CD3+CD56-NKG2C+ fraction.

The TCR comes from a man aged 18 to 69 in good health. Material: blood T cells: a sorted CD56 or NKG2C T cell subset, CD4+ or CD8+ T cells, or bulk PBMC T cells (not recorded which). The V call is TRBV6-1, the J call TRBJ1-3; TCRdb selects TRBD1, and the lack of DNA leaves this call unchecked. CDR3: CASSERGAAIYF.